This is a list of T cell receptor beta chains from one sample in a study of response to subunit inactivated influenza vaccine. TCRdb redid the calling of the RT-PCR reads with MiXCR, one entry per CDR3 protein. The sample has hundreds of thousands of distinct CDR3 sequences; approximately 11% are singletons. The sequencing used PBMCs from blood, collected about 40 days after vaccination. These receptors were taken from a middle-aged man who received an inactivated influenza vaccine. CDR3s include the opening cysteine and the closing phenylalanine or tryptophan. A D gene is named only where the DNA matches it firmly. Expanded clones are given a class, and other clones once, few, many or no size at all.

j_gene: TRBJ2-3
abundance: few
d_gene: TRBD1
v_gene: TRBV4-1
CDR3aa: CASSQEPARGFGTDTQYF
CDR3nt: TGCGCCAGCAGCCAAGAGCCCGCCAGGGGGTTCGGCACAGATACGCAGTATTTT

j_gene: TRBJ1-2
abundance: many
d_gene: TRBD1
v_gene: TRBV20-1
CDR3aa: CSALIGQGYGYTF
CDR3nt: TGCAGTGCTCTTATCGGACAGGGCTATGGCTACACCTTC

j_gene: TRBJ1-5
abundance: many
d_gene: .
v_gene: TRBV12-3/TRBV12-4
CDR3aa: CASSTTNQPQHF
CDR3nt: TGTGCCAGCAGTACGACGAATCAGCCCCAGCATTTT

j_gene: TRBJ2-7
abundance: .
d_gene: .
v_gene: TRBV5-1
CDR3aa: CASSSSTVYEQYF
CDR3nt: TGCGCCAGCAGCTCCTCGACAGTGTACGAGCAGTACTTC

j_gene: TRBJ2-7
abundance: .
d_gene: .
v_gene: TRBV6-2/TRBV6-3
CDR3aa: CASRANSYEQYF
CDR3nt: TGTGCCAGCAGAGCTAATTCCTACGAGCAGTACTTC

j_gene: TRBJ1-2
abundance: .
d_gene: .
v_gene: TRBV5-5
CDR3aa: CASSLGQDGYYGYTF
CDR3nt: TGTGCCAGCAGCTTGGGGCAGGATGGGTACTATGGCTACACCTTC

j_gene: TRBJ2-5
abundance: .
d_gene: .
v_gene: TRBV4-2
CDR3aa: CASSQDLIAVETQYF
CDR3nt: TGTGCCAGCAGCCAAGATTTAATAGCGGTGGAGACCCAGTACTTC

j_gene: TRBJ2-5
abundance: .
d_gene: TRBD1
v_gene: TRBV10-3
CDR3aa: CAISLNTGEQETQYF
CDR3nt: TGTGCCATCAGTCTTAACACAGGGGAGCAAGAGACCCAGTACTTC

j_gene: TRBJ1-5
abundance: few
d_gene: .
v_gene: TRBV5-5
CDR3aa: CASSVTGRGQPQHF
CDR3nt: TGTGCCAGCAGCGTAACAGGGCGGGGACAGCCCCAGCATTTT

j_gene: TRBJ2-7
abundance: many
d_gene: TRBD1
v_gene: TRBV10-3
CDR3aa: CAISEPKTGVSYEQYF
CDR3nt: TGTGCCATCAGTGAGCCCAAGACAGGGGTCTCCTACGAGCAGTACTTC

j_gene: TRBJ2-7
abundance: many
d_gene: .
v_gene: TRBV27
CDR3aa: CASSRSGTVTPYEQYF
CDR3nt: TGTGCCAGCAGCCGATCCGGGACGGTAACCCCCTACGAGCAGTACTTC

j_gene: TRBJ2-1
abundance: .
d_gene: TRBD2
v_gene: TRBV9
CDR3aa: CASSETSGSGYEQFF
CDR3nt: TGTGCCAGCAGCGAGACTAGCGGGAGTGGGTATGAGCAGTTCTTC

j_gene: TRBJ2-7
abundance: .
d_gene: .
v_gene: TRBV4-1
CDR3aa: CASSQEVGYEQYF
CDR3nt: TGCGCCAGCAGCCAAGAGGTGGGGTACGAGCAGTACTTC

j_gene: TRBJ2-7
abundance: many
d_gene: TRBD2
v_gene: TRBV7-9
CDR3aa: CASSSSGGLYEQYF
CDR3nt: TGTGCCAGCAGCTCTAGCGGGGGCCTTTACGAGCAGTACTTC

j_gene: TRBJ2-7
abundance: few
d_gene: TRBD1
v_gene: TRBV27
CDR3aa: CASTHRAGGFNEQYF
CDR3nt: TGTGCCAGCACCCACCGGGCAGGGGGCTTTAACGAGCAGTACTTC

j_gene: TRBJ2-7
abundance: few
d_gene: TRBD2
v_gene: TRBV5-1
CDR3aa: CASKSSGTSGRGPYEQYF
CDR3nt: TGCGCCAGCAAGTCTTCCGGGACTAGCGGGAGGGGGCCCTACGAGCAGTACTTC

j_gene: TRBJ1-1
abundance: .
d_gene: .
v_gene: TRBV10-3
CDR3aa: CAISPGGNTEAFF
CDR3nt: TGTGCCATCAGTCCAGGTGGGAACACTGAAGCTTTCTTT